One TCR beta chain is described in this entry. The sample is drawn from a study of blood T cell repertoires in COVID-19. The overall study: Material from acute and convalescent COVID-19 was sourced from the United States, Italy and Spain. T cells, B-cell-depleted T cells, or PBMCs supplied cDNA or gDNA.

The CDR3 covers 16 residues. V lost 3 bases and J lost 4, with 18 bases in between. CDR1 and CDR2 from the germline V gene are LNHDA and SQIVND (reference sequence). In the study's own analysis: Estimation of nucleated cell counts was performed using reference gene primer amplification. Measured with immunoSEQ multiplex PCR; TCRdb has only the in-frame clones, and not every one. V and J calls and clone size follow that table, whereas D and trimming were derived from the DNA. This table has approximately 88,000 clones, around nine tenths appearing once. The sample consisted of peripheral blood. The clonotype originates from a woman aged 45-65 years in a cohort sampled during active COVID-19. This chain connects TRBV19 to TRBJ1-2, with unresolved D. The CDR3 reads CASSIGGRFFSYGYTF. DNA of the CDR3: TGTGCCAGTAGTATTGGAGGACGGTTCTTCTCCTATGGCTACACCTTC.